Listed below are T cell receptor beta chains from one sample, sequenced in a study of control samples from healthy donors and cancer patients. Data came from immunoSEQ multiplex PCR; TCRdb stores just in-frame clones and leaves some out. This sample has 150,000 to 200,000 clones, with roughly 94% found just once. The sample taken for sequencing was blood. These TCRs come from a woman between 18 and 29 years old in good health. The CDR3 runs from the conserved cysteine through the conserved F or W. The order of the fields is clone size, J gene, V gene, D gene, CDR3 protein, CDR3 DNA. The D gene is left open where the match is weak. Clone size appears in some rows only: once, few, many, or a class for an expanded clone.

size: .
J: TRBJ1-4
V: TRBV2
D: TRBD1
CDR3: CASSVGQGFLEKLFF
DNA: TGTGCCAGCAGTGTGGGACAGGGTTTTTTGGAAAAACTGTTTTTT

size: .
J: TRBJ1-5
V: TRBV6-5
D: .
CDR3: CASSYSPRDQPQHF
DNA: TGTGCCAGCAGTTACTCGCCGCGGGATCAGCCCCAGCATTTT

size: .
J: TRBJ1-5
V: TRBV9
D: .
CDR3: CASSVDVYSNQPQHF
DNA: TGTGCCAGCAGCGTAGACGTATATAGCAATCAGCCCCAGCATTTT

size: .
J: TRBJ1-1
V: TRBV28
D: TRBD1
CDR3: CASSLTTGLAGAFF
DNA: TGTGCCAGCAGTTTAACGACAGGGCTCGCAGGAGCTTTCTTT

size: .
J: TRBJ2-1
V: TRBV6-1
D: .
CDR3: CASSEAMTGTVGFGYNEQFF
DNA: TGTGCCAGCAGTGAAGCGATGACTGGGACGGTTGGGTTCGGCTACAATGAGCAGTTCTTC

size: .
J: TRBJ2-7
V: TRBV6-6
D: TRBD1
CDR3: CASSYPGQGSYEQYF
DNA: TGTGCCAGCAGTTACCCCGGACAGGGATCGTACGAGCAGTACTTC

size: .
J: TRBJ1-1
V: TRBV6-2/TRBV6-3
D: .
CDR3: CASSYGGNTEAFF
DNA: TGTGCCAGCAGTTACGGGGGGAACACTGAAGCTTTCTTT

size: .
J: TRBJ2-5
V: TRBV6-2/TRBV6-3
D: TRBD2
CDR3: CASSRRTRGYQETQYF
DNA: TGTGCCAGCAGTCGGCGGACTAGAGGGTACCAAGAGACCCAGTACTTC

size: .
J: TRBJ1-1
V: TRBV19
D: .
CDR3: CASRDSPGDNEAFF
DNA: TGTGCCAGTAGAGACAGTCCGGGGGATAATGAAGCTTTCTTT

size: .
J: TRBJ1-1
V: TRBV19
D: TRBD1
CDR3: CASSRGAGTGNTEAFF
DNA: TGTGCCAGTAGTCGCGGCGCCGGGACAGGGAACACTGAAGCTTTCTTT

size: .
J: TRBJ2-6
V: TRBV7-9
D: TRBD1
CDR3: CASSPGQGGSSGANVLTF
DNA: TGTGCCAGCAGCCCAGGACAGGGGGGTAGCTCTGGGGCCAACGTCCTGACTTTC

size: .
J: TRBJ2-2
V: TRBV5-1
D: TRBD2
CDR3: CASGVTLAGTGELFF
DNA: TGCGCCAGCGGAGTGACTTTAGCGGGCACCGGGGAGCTGTTTTTT

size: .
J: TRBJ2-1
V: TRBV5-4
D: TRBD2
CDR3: CASSYSGRPYNEQFF
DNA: TGTGCCAGCAGCTACAGCGGGAGGCCCTACAATGAGCAGTTCTTC

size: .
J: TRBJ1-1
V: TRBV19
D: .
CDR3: CASLGRTMNTEAFF
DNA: TGTGCCAGCCTGGGACGGACCATGAACACTGAAGCTTTCTTT

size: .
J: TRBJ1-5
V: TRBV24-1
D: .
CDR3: CATTNRVNQPQHF
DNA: TGTGCCACCACAAATAGGGTTAATCAGCCCCAGCATTTT

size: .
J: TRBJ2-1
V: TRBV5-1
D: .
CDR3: CASSFGDSVVNEQFF
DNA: TGCGCCAGCAGCTTCGGGGACTCCGTCGTGAATGAGCAGTTCTTC

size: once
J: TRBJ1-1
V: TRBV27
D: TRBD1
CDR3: CASSPWTGVNTEAFF
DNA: TGTGCCAGCAGCCCCTGGACAGGAGTGAACACTGAAGCTTTCTTT

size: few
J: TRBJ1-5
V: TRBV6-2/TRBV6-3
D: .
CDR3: CASSYSPAEGPNSNQPQHF
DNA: TGTGCCAGCAGTTACTCACCCGCGGAGGGCCCTAATAGCAATCAGCCCCAGCATTTT

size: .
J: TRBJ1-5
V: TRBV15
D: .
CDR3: CATSLDGRSNQPQHF
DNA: TGTGCCACCAGCCTTGACGGGAGGAGCAATCAGCCCCAGCATTTT

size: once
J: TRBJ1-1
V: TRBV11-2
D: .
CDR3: CASSLAGEYTEAFF
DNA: TGTGCCAGCAGCTTAGCAGGGGAATACACTGAAGCTTTCTTT

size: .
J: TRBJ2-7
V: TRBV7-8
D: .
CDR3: CASRKSGPSSYEQYF
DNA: TGTGCCAGCAGGAAGAGCGGGCCGAGCTCCTACGAGCAGTACTTC

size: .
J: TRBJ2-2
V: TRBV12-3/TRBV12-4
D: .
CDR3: CASSPGVAGELFF
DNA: TGTGCCAGCAGCCCCGGAGTCGCCGGGGAGCTGTTTTTT

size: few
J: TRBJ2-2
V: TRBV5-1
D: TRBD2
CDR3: CASSLLAGVVTGELFF
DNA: TGCGCCAGCAGCTTGCTAGCGGGAGTCGTGACCGGGGAGCTGTTTTTT

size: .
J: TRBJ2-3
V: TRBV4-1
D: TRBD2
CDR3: CASSQEGGRRDSSTDTQYF
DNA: TGCGCCAGCAGCCAAGAAGGCGGGAGGCGCGACTCAAGCACAGATACGCAGTATTTT

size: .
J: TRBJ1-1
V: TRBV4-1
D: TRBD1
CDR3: CASSQAGQAWAEAFF
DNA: TGCGCCAGCAGCCAAGCAGGACAGGCCTGGGCTGAAGCTTTCTTT

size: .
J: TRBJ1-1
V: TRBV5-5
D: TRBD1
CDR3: CASSSGGGRAFF
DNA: TGTGCCAGCAGCTCAGGGGGCGGGAGAGCTTTCTTT